This is a list of T cell receptor beta chains from one sample in a study of blood T cells in healthy people across ages. TCRdb reprocessed the 5' RACE reads via MiXCR and lists one record per CDR3 protein. The data show 850,000 to 1,300,000 distinct CDR3 sequences, with 35% to 55% seen just once and approximately 17% held by the top ten. Sequenced input: blood. All receptors derive from a woman in her fifties or sixties in good health. The CDR3 runs from the conserved cysteine through the conserved F or W. D genes are given only for firm matches. The size of a clone is reported for some rows only, either as once, few or many, or as a class for expanded clones.

CASSYSQSQYEQYF	TGTGCCAGCAGTTACTCCCAGTCCCAATACGAGCAGTACTTC	NA	NA	TRBJ2-7	TRBV6-2/TRBV6-3
CSASRGTSYEQYF	TGCAGTGCTAGCCGGGGGACCTCCTACGAGCAGTACTTC	NA	NA	TRBJ2-7	TRBV20-1
CASSYRDSNQPQQF	TGTGCCAGCAGTTACCGGGACAGCAATCAGCCCCAGCAGTTT	NA	TRBD1	TRBJ1-5	TRBV6-6
CSASPGDIYGYTF	TGCAGTGCTAGCCCCGGGGATATATATGGCTACACCTTC	few	NA	TRBJ1-2	TRBV20-1
CASSETHRGVYGYTF	TGCGCCAGCAGTGAAACTCATAGGGGCGTCTATGGCTACACCTTC	NA	NA	TRBJ1-2	TRBV10-2
CSAQDPSSRYEQYF	TGCAGTGCCCAGGACCCTTCAAGTCGATACGAGCAGTACTTC	NA	NA	TRBJ2-7	TRBV20-1
CATSRDLRDRGYNEQFF	TGTGCCACCAGCAGAGATCTTCGGGACAGGGGCTACAATGAGCAGTTCTTC	NA	TRBD1	TRBJ2-1	TRBV15
CASSLAPSGSADTQYF	TGTGCCAGCAGCTTAGCCCCTAGCGGGAGCGCAGATACGCAGTATTTT	few	TRBD2	TRBJ2-3	TRBV7-2
CSARVGVETQYF	TGCAGTGCTAGGGTGGGGGTAGAGACCCAGTACTTC	NA	NA	TRBJ2-5	TRBV20-1
CASTGGGDTQYF	TGTGCCAGCACTGGCGGGGGAGATACGCAGTATTTT	NA	TRBD2	TRBJ2-3	TRBV25-1
CASSQGGTSGRVEQFF	TGTGCCAGCAGCCAAGGGGGGACTAGCGGGAGAGTTGAGCAGTTCTTC	NA	TRBD2	TRBJ2-1	TRBV4-2
CASSETWDQYF	TGTGCCAGCAGTGAAACGTGGGACCAGTACTTC	NA	NA	TRBJ2-7	TRBV2
CASTIRDRVNYGYTF	TGTGCCAGCACCATCCGGGACAGGGTTAACTATGGCTACACCTTC	NA	TRBD1	TRBJ1-2	TRBV6-2/TRBV6-3
CSASSVAGVRDIQYF	TGCAGTGCTAGCAGCGTAGCGGGAGTTAGGGACATTCAGTACTTC	NA	TRBD2	TRBJ2-4	TRBV20-1
CASSPQLAELSYNEQFF	TGTGCCAGCTCACCTCAACTAGCGGAACTCTCCTACAATGAGCAGTTCTTC	NA	TRBD2	TRBJ2-1	TRBV18
CSATGDSREGANVLTF	TGCAGTGCTACCGGGGACAGCCGGGAAGGGGCCAACGTCCTGACTTTC	NA	TRBD1	TRBJ2-6	TRBV20-1
CASSSGRGGPTDTQYF	TGTGCCAGCAGCTCCGGGCGGGGGGGGCCAACAGATACGCAGTATTTT	NA	TRBD2	TRBJ2-3	TRBV11-2
CSAPGLGGLETQYF	TGCAGTGCCCCGGGACTAGGGGGTTTGGAGACCCAGTACTTC	many	TRBD2	TRBJ2-5	TRBV20-1
CASSSQTGSTDTQYF	TGTGCCAGCAGCTCCCAGACGGGTAGCACAGATACGCAGTATTTT	few	NA	TRBJ2-3	TRBV7-3
CASSFSREPDYEQYF	TGTGCCAGCAGCTTTAGTCGGGAGCCGGACTACGAGCAGTACTTC	few	NA	TRBJ2-7	TRBV7-9
CASSRAGGGDTQYF	TGTGCCAGCAGCCGAGCGGGAGGGGGGGATACGCAGTATTTT	NA	TRBD2	TRBJ2-3	TRBV12-3/TRBV12-4
CASSFNNYNEQFF	TGTGCCAGCAGCTTTAACAACTACAATGAGCAGTTCTTC	few	NA	TRBJ2-1	TRBV11-2
CASSPSSRQFTTNEKLFF	TGTGCCAGCTCACCATCGAGCCGACAGTTTACAACTAATGAAAAACTGTTTTTT	NA	NA	TRBJ1-4	TRBV18
CATSRDQRQEETQYF	TGTGCCACCAGCAGAGATCAGAGGCAAGAAGAGACCCAGTACTTC	NA	NA	TRBJ2-5	TRBV15
CASREQATNYGYTF	TGTGCCAGCAGGGAACAGGCAACTAACTATGGCTACACCTTC	NA	NA	TRBJ1-2	TRBV6-5
CASSEGLAGVAYNEQFF	TGTGCCAGCAGCGAGGGACTAGCGGGAGTGGCCTACAATGAGCAGTTCTTC	NA	TRBD2	TRBJ2-1	TRBV9
CASSQTNRGVSYGYTF	TGTGCCAGCAGCCAAACCAACAGGGGAGTTAGCTATGGCTACACCTTC	NA	TRBD1	TRBJ1-2	TRBV11-2
CSAPGVAGGQFF	TGCAGTGCTCCCGGGGTAGCGGGGGGGCAGTTCTTC	NA	TRBD2	TRBJ2-1	TRBV20-1
CVSSHERRETQYF	TGTGTCAGCAGCCACGAGAGGCGAGAGACCCAGTACTTC	NA	NA	TRBJ2-5	TRBV14
CSVEAGLNTEAFF	TGCAGCGTTGAAGCGGGCCTGAACACTGAAGCTTTCTTT	few	NA	TRBJ1-1	TRBV29-1
CASSPFESGGTETQYF	TGCGCCAGCAGCCCCTTTGAAAGCGGGGGCACGGAGACCCAGTACTTC	once	TRBD2	TRBJ2-5	TRBV5-1
CASSLEGFSTDTQYF	TGTGCCAGCAGCTTGGAAGGGTTTAGCACAGATACGCAGTATTTT	NA	NA	TRBJ2-3	TRBV5-5
CASSVSAGDYEQYF	TGTGCCAGCAGCGTTTCCGCAGGGGACTACGAGCAGTACTTC	NA	NA	TRBJ2-7	TRBV5-6
CSAQQGGTDTQYF	TGCAGTGCTCAGCAGGGGGGCACAGATACGCAGTATTTT	NA	TRBD1	TRBJ2-3	TRBV20-1
CATRGSGVRKQFF	TGTGCCACCCGGGGTAGCGGGGTAAGGAAACAGTTCTTC	once	TRBD2	TRBJ2-1	TRBV2
CSAGTGSNYGYTF	TGCAGCGCCGGGACAGGGTCAAACTATGGCTACACCTTC	many	TRBD1	TRBJ1-2	TRBV29-1
CASSLKNGGEQFF	TGTGCCAGCAGCTTAAAGAACGGTGGTGAGCAGTTCTTC	NA	NA	TRBJ2-1	TRBV7-3
CASSPWGQGGLEQYF	TGTGCCAGCAGCCCGTGGGGACAGGGAGGTCTGGAGCAGTACTTC	many	TRBD1	TRBJ2-7	TRBV7-2
CASSERAANSPLHF	TGCGCCAGCAGTGAGCGCGCTGCTAATTCACCCCTCCACTTT	NA	NA	TRBJ1-6	TRBV10-2
CASSRSLYTQYF	TGTGCCAGCAGCCGGAGCCTCTATACGCAGTATTTT	few	NA	TRBJ2-3	TRBV14
CASSFRASGISRDTQYF	TGTGCCAGCAGCTTTCGGGCTAGCGGGATTTCTCGAGATACGCAGTATTTT	NA	TRBD2	TRBJ2-3	TRBV11-2
CASSQIAGGTVEQFF	TGTGCCAGCAGCCAAATAGCGGGAGGTACAGTTGAGCAGTTCTTC	NA	TRBD2	TRBJ2-1	TRBV5-5
CSVESTGGTASTDTQYF	TGCAGCGTTGAATCGACAGGGGGCACGGCTAGCACAGATACGCAGTATTTT	few	TRBD1	TRBJ2-3	TRBV29-1
CATSDEWGQGLTDTQYF	TGTGCCACCAGTGACGAGTGGGGACAGGGGTTAACAGATACGCAGTATTTT	once	TRBD1	TRBJ2-3	TRBV24-1
CASSFQHATLETQYF	TGTGCCAGCAGTTTCCAACACGCTACTTTAGAGACCCAGTACTTC	NA	NA	TRBJ2-5	TRBV12-3/TRBV12-4
CASSSRLAGVEQFF	TGTGCCAGCAGCTCTAGACTAGCGGGAGTTGAGCAGTTCTTC	NA	TRBD2	TRBJ2-1	TRBV7-2
CSVASTSAGESYEQYF	NA	NA	NA	TRBJ2-7	TRBV29-1
CSARDRSTQYF	TGCAGTGCTAGAGATCGGAGTACCCAGTACTTC	NA	NA	TRBJ2-5	TRBV20-1
CASGRYEQYF	TGTGCCAGCGGGAGGTACGAGCAGTACTTC	many	NA	TRBJ2-7	TRBV2
CASSSRSGRATPDTQYF	TGTGCCAGCAGCTCCCGTAGCGGGAGGGCGACGCCAGATACGCAGTATTTT	few	TRBD2	TRBJ2-3	TRBV13
CSARVGTLYEQYF	TGCAGTGCTAGAGTAGGGACTTTATACGAGCAGTACTTC	few	NA	TRBJ2-7	TRBV20-1
CASSSGPGSGANVLTF	TGTGCCAGCAGTTCCGGGCCCGGCTCTGGGGCCAACGTCCTGACTTTC	NA	NA	TRBJ2-6	TRBV12-3/TRBV12-4
CASSGGLATTGPGELFF	TGCGCCAGCAGCGGGGGACTAGCGACCACAGGACCCGGGGAGCTGTTTTTT	few	TRBD2	TRBJ2-2	TRBV5-1
CASSLEIGQGAKDIQYF	TGTGCCAGCAGCTTAGAGATCGGACAGGGGGCAAAGGACATTCAGTACTTC	NA	TRBD1	TRBJ2-4	TRBV11-2